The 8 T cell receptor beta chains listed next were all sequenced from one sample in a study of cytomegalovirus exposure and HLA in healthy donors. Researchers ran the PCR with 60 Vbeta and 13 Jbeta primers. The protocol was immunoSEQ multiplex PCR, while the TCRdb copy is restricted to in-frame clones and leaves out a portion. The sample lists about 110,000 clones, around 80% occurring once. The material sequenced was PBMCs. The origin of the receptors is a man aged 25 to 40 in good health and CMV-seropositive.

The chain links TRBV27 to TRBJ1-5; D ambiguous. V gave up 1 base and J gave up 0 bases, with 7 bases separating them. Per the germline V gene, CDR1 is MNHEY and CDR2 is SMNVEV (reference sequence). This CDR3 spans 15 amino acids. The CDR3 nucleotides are TGTGCCAGCAGTTTATGGGCCGCTAGCAATCAGCCCCAGCATTTT. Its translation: CASSLWAASNQPQHF.

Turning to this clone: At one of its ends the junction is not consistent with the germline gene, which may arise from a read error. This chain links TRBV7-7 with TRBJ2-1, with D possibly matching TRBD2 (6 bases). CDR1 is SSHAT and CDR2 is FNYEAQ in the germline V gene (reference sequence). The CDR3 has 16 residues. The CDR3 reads CASSLGPVTSDDEQFF. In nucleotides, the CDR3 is TGTGCTAGCAGCTTGGGCCCCGTGACTAGTGATGATGAGCAGTTCTTC.

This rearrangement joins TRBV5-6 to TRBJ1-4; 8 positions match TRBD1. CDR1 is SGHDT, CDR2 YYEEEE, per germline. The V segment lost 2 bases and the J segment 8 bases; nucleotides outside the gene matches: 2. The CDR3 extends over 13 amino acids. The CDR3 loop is CASSFRTGEKLFF. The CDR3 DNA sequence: TGTGCCAGCAGCTTCCGGACAGGGGAAAAACTGTTTTTT.

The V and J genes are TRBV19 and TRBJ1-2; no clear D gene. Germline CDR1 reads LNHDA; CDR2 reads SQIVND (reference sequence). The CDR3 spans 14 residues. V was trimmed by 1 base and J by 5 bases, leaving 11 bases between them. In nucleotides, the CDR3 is TGTGCCAGTAGTATAGGAAGCCCGACTTATGGCTACACCTTC. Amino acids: CASSIGSPTYGYTF.

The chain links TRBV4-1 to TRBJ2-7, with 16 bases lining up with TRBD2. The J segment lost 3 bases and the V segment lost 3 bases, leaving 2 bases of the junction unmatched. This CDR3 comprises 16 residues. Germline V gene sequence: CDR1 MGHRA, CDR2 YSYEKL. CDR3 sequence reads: CASSQGLAGGHYEQYF. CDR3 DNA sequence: TGCGCCAGCAGCCAGGGACTAGCGGGGGGGCACTACGAGCAGTACTTC.

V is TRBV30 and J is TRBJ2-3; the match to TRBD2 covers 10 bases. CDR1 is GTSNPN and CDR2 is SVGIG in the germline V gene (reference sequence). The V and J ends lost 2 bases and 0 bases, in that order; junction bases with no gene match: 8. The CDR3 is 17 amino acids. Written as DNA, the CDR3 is TGTGCCTGGAGTATACTAGCGGGGTATTCTAGCACAGATACGCAGTATTTT. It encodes CAWSILAGYSSTDTQYF.

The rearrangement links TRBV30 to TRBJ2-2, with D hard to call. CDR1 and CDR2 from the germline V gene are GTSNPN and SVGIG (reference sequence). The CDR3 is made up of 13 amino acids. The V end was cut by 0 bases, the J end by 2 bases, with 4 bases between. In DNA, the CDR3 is TGTGCCTGGAGTGTAGCCAACACCGGGGAGCTGTTTTTT. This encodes CAWSVANTGELFF.

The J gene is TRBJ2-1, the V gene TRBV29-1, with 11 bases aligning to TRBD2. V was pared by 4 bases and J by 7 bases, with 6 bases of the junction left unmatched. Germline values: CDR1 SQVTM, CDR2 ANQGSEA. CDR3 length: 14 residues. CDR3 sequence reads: CSVAWLAGGNEQFF. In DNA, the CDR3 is TGCAGCGTTGCTTGGCTAGCGGGGGGAAATGAGCAGTTCTTC.